The 15 T cell receptor beta chains presented below share a single source sample, sequenced in a study of CD8 T cells in Susac syndrome. Random hexamers primed reverse transcription of about 0.45 to 1 ug RNA. TCRdb independently ran MiXCR on the immunoSEQ multiplex PCR reads; one entry per CDR3 protein. The sample contains 200,000 to 250,000 distinct CDR3 sequences, about 93% of which appear only once. The sample comprised CD4+ T cells from PBMCs. The source is a human donor with multiple sclerosis.

The chain carries TRBV19 and TRBJ1-1; D uncertain. Per germline, CDR1 LNHDA and CDR2 SQIVND (reference sequence). Trimming stripped 10 bases from V and 0 bases from J, with 9 bases between. This CDR3 is 12 amino acids long. Here the CDR3 reads CATRAMNTEAFF. The CDR3 DNA reads TGTGCCACAAGAGCGATGAACACTGAAGCTTTCTTT.

This chain connects TRBV6-5 to TRBJ2-1; D might be TRBD2 (6 bases). CDR3 length: 15 amino acids. CDR1 is MNHEY and CDR2 is SVGAGI in the germline V gene. The V end lost 0 bases, the J end lost 10 bases, and 16 bases lay between the germline ends. CDR3 coding DNA: TGTGCCAGCAGTTACTCGGGGGTTAGAGCGGGCGAGCAGTTCTTC. Translated, it gives CASSYSGVRAGEQFF.

The V call is TRBV4-2, the J call TRBJ2-1; the match to TRBD2 covers 11 bases. In germline, CDR1 is LGHNA, CDR2 YNFKEQ. V dropped 0 bases and J dropped 4; count of bases not matched to a gene: 2. This CDR3 contains 16 residues. The CDR3 DNA reads as TGTGCCAGCAGCCAAGAGGGGACTAGCGGTTACAATGAGCAGTTCTTC. Its translation: CASSQEGTSGYNEQFF.

The V call is TRBV29-1, the J call TRBJ2-2; D remains unclear. Trimming pared 7 bases from V and 7 bases from J, leaving 10 bases between. This CDR3 is built from 11 residues. Germline V gene data show CDR1 as SQVTM and CDR2 as ANQGSEA. The CDR3 here is CSAGRGGELFF. The DNA for the CDR3 is TGCAGCGCCGGACGAGGCGGGGAGCTGTTTTTT.

The chain has TRBV25-1 and TRBJ2-5, with 7 positions matching TRBD2. J lost 1 base, V lost 2 bases, and 4 bases had no gene match. The CDR3 runs to 15 residues. Germline CDR1 is MGHDK and CDR2 is SYGVNS. CDR3 DNA sequence: TGTGCCAGCAGTGAACCCGGGACTACCCAAGAGACCCAGTACTTC. The encoded protein is CASSEPGTTQETQYF.

The chain has TRBV5-1 and TRBJ2-5, with 8 bases matching TRBD2. CDR3 length: 15 amino acids. CDR1 and CDR2 from the germline V gene are SGHRS and YFSETQ. V lost 4 bases to trimming and J lost 2 bases; unmatched junction nucleotides: 7. CDR3 sequence: CASSVAGQRQETQYF. In DNA, the CDR3 is TGCGCCAGCAGCGTAGCGGGACAACGTCAAGAGACCCAGTACTTC.

The chain uses TRBV29-1 and TRBJ2-3; 11 bases line up with TRBD2. The junction had 6 bases not matched to a gene; V was cut back by 3 bases and J by 4 bases. This CDR3 region has 15 residues. Germline V CDR1 and CDR2: SQVTM, ANQGSEA. In DNA, the CDR3 is TGCAGCGTTGAGAGGACGGGACTAGCGGCAGATACGCAGTATTTT. Its protein product is CSVERTGLAADTQYF.

The chain carries TRBV3-1 and TRBJ2-7, with TRBD1 identical over 7 bases. J lost 3 bases, V lost 4 bases, and 12 bases had no gene match. The CDR3 totals 16 residues. Germline CDR1 LGHDT, CDR2 YNNKEL (reference sequence). CDR3 bases: TGTGCCAGCAGCCGACGACAGGGAAACTTCGGCTACGAGCAGTACTTC. It translates to CASSRRQGNFGYEQYF.

The chain uses TRBV5-1 and TRBJ2-3; D unclear. Germline CDR1 SGHRS, CDR2 YFSETQ. Trimming left V 0 bases short and J 1 base short, with 9 bases between. There are 15 residues in the CDR3. CDR3 protein: CASSLEAPRTDTQYF. DNA of the CDR3: TGCGCCAGCAGCTTGGAGGCCCCACGCACAGATACGCAGTATTTT.

The rearrangement uses TRBV3-1 and TRBJ2-3; D not certain. The CDR3 is made up of 13 amino acids. Trimming took off 0 bases at V and 8 bases at J, with 9 bases between the two ends. In germline, CDR1 is LGHDT, CDR2 YNNKEL (reference sequence). The CDR3 nucleotides are TGTGCCAGCAGCCAAGACAGGTACTTTACGCAGTATTTT. This gives the protein CASSQDRYFTQYF.

This chain uses TRBV7-2 with TRBJ2-5; 8 nucleotides agree with TRBD1. CDR3 length equals 16 residues. The V segment lost 4 bases and the J segment 2 bases; nucleotides outside the gene matches: 9. In germline, CDR1 is SGHTA, CDR2 FQGNSA. CDR3 in DNA: TGTGCCAGCAGCTCGCGAAGGACAGGGATTCAAGAGACCCAGTACTTC. Translated: CASSSRRTGIQETQYF.

The chain couples TRBV7-2 to TRBJ1-5; tentative D call: TRBD1 (5 bases). The germline V gene encodes CDR1 SGHTA and CDR2 FQGNSA. Trimming took 2 bases from V and 4 from J, leaving 12 bases between them. The CDR3 totals 15 residues. CDR3 loop: CASSLRPGRNQPQHF. The CDR3 DNA reads as TGTGCCAGCAGCTTAAGGCCAGGGAGGAATCAGCCCCAGCATTTT.

The genes are TRBV7-3 and TRBJ2-7; 10 bases are shared with TRBD1. CDR3 length equals 13 residues. Germline V gene lookup returns CDR1 SGHTA and CDR2 FQGTGA. The V segment lost 3 bases and the J segment 7 bases; nucleotides outside the gene matches: 3. The CDR3, as DNA: TGTGCCAGCAGCTTGACAGGGGGCGGGGAGCAGTACTTC. Translation: CASSLTGGGEQYF.

J is TRBJ1-4 and V is TRBV25-1; perhaps TRBD1 as D (5 bases). CDR3 length: 15 amino acids. V lost 5 bases to trimming and J lost 10 bases, with 20 bases between them. Germline-derived CDR1 and CDR2 are MGHDK and SYGVNS. The CDR3 protein is CASSSQGGSGGKLFF. CDR3 nucleotides: TGTGCCAGCAGTTCCCAGGGAGGGTCCGGGGGAAAACTGTTTTTT.

V is TRBV3-1 and J is TRBJ1-3; D ambiguous. The CDR3 has 13 amino acids. Between the trimmed V and J ends, which lost 1 base and 9 bases, there was a span of 10 bases. The V gene's germline CDR1 is LGHDT and CDR2 YNNKEL (reference sequence). Here the CDR3 DNA reads TGTGCCAGCAGCCAAGGGTCGTATGGCACCATATATTTT. This encodes CASSQGSYGTIYF.